The rows below give T cell receptor beta chains drawn from one sample of a study of cytomegalovirus exposure and HLA in healthy donors. Generated by immunoSEQ multiplex PCR, the TCRdb table keeps only in-frame clones and is missing some. The sample has approximately 150,000 clones; about four fifths are singletons. The sequenced sample was PBMCs. Receptor source: a man aged 35 to 55 in good health and CMV-seronegative. The CDR3 runs from the conserved cysteine through the conserved F or W. The D gene is left open where the match is weak. Rows give clone size only sometimes, using once, few, many, or a class for an expanded clone.

J gene: TRBJ2-2; D gene: -; V gene: TRBV12-5; clone size: -; CDR3 DNA: TGTGCTAGTGGTCCGCCGGGAATACTCACCGGGGAGCTGTTTTTT; CDR3 protein: CASGPPGILTGELFF
J gene: TRBJ1-2; D gene: -; V gene: TRBV6-6; clone size: -; CDR3 DNA: TGTGCCAGCAGTTACGACAGAAGCTATGGCTACACCTTC; CDR3 protein: CASSYDRSYGYTF
J gene: TRBJ2-5; D gene: TRBD2; V gene: TRBV7-6; clone size: -; CDR3 DNA: TGTGCCAGCAGCTTAAGAGGACTAGCGGGGGGAGCCCTCCAAGAGACCCAGTACTTC; CDR3 protein: CASSLRGLAGGALQETQYF
J gene: TRBJ1-2; D gene: TRBD1; V gene: TRBV6-5; clone size: few; CDR3 DNA: TGTGCCAGCAGTTACGAGGGGGCGGGCTATGGCTACACCTTC; CDR3 protein: CASSYEGAGYGYTF
J gene: TRBJ2-3; D gene: -; V gene: TRBV30; clone size: -; CDR3 DNA: TGTGCTTTGGATTTCGGAGGGAAGGTCACAGATACGCAGTATTTT; CDR3 protein: CALDFGGKVTDTQYF
J gene: TRBJ2-3; D gene: TRBD2; V gene: TRBV4-2; clone size: -; CDR3 DNA: TGTGCCAGCAGCCAGAGCCCGGGACTAGCGACAGATACGCAGTATTTT; CDR3 protein: CASSQSPGLATDTQYF
J gene: TRBJ1-1; D gene: TRBD1; V gene: TRBV6-1; clone size: -; CDR3 DNA: TGTGCCAGCAACCCATCGGGTCAGGGGGGAGCTTTCTTT; CDR3 protein: CASNPSGQGGAFF
J gene: TRBJ2-1; D gene: TRBD1; V gene: TRBV7-6; clone size: -; CDR3 DNA: TGTGCCAGCAGCCCCAGGACAGGGCTGGACAATGAGCAGTTCTTC; CDR3 protein: CASSPRTGLDNEQFF
J gene: TRBJ2-3; D gene: TRBD2; V gene: TRBV9; clone size: -; CDR3 DNA: TGTGCCAGCAGCGTAGCAACGGGGGGGTTGGGCACAGATACGCAGTATTTT; CDR3 protein: CASSVATGGLGTDTQYF
J gene: TRBJ1-1; D gene: -; V gene: TRBV9; clone size: -; CDR3 DNA: TGTGCCAGCAGCGTAGTAGCTAACACTGAAGCTTTCTTT; CDR3 protein: CASSVVANTEAFF
J gene: TRBJ2-3; D gene: -; V gene: TRBV5-4; clone size: once; CDR3 DNA: TGTGCCAGCAGCCCCCCGAGATTTAGCACAGATACGCAGTATTTT; CDR3 protein: CASSPPRFSTDTQYF
J gene: TRBJ1-4; D gene: TRBD1; V gene: TRBV9; clone size: -; CDR3 DNA: TGTGCCAGCAGCGTACAGGGGGTAAGCGAAAAACTGTTTTTT; CDR3 protein: CASSVQGVSEKLFF
J gene: TRBJ2-5; D gene: TRBD2; V gene: TRBV11-2; clone size: -; CDR3 DNA: TGTGCCAGCAGCGTGCCCCTAGCGGGACAAGAGACCCAGTACTTC; CDR3 protein: CASSVPLAGQETQYF
J gene: TRBJ2-7; D gene: TRBD1; V gene: TRBV2; clone size: -; CDR3 DNA: TGTGCCAGCAGACCGGGACAGGGATCCTACGAGCAGTACTTC; CDR3 protein: CASRPGQGSYEQYF
J gene: TRBJ1-4; D gene: -; V gene: TRBV7-2; clone size: once; CDR3 DNA: TGTGCCAGCAGCTTACAGGGTGAGTTTAATGAAAAACTGTTTTTT; CDR3 protein: CASSLQGEFNEKLFF
J gene: TRBJ1-5; D gene: -; V gene: TRBV5-6; clone size: few; CDR3 DNA: TGTGCCAGCAGCTTGGCCATAGGACAGTGGACCAGCAATCAGCCCCAGCATTTT; CDR3 protein: CASSLAIGQWTSNQPQHF
J gene: TRBJ2-7; D gene: TRBD2; V gene: TRBV11-3; clone size: -; CDR3 DNA: TGTGCCAGCAGCTTAGTTTCAGCGGGGCCCCACGAGCAGTACTTC; CDR3 protein: CASSLVSAGPHEQYF
J gene: TRBJ1-2; D gene: TRBD1; V gene: TRBV5-1; clone size: few; CDR3 DNA: TGCGCCAGCAGCTTGGCCGGATCCGGAACAGGGGGCTACCTAAACAAAGCTAACTATGGCTACACCTTC; CDR3 protein: CASSLAGSGTGGYLNKANYGYTF
J gene: TRBJ1-2; D gene: -; V gene: TRBV18; clone size: -; CDR3 DNA: TGTGCCAGCTCACCAGGAGCCTTACAGGGCTATGGCTACACCTTC; CDR3 protein: CASSPGALQGYGYTF
J gene: TRBJ1-1; D gene: TRBD1; V gene: TRBV6-5; clone size: -; CDR3 DNA: TGTGCCAGCAGTTATGGCAGGGGGCGGACTGAAGCTTTCTTT; CDR3 protein: CASSYGRGRTEAFF
J gene: TRBJ2-3; D gene: -; V gene: TRBV7-2; clone size: few; CDR3 DNA: TGTGCCAGCAGCACAAGAGGTGGTACGCAGTATTTT; CDR3 protein: CASSTRGGTQYF
J gene: TRBJ2-1; D gene: TRBD2; V gene: TRBV6-6; clone size: -; CDR3 DNA: TGTGCCACCGGGACTAGCGGGGCGGATGAGCAGTTCTTC; CDR3 protein: CATGTSGADEQFF
J gene: TRBJ2-4; D gene: TRBD2; V gene: TRBV19; clone size: once; CDR3 DNA: TGTGCCAGCCGACTAGCGGGGGGAACTAGCGGCAAAAACATTCAGTACTTC; CDR3 protein: CASRLAGGTSGKNIQYF
J gene: TRBJ2-7; D gene: TRBD1; V gene: TRBV30; clone size: -; CDR3 DNA: TGTGCCTGGAGATGGACAGGGACCTACGGAGAGCAGTACTTC; CDR3 protein: CAWRWTGTYGEQYF
J gene: TRBJ2-5; D gene: -; V gene: TRBV14; clone size: -; CDR3 DNA: TGTGCCAGCAGCCCACGGGACTTTCAAGAGACCCAGTACTTC; CDR3 protein: CASSPRDFQETQYF
J gene: TRBJ2-1; D gene: -; V gene: TRBV5-1; clone size: -; CDR3 DNA: TGCGCCAGCAGCTATGGGAGTATAGGTATTTTTTCCTACAATGAGCAGTTCTTC; CDR3 protein: CASSYGSIGIFSYNEQFF
J gene: TRBJ2-3; D gene: -; V gene: TRBV2; clone size: -; CDR3 DNA: TGTGCCAGCATCAGGGGTCTACTCGGCTTGGATACGCAGTATTTT; CDR3 protein: CASIRGLLGLDTQYF
J gene: TRBJ2-5; D gene: TRBD1; V gene: TRBV5-1; clone size: -; CDR3 DNA: TGCGCCAGCAGCTCCCAGGGGGCCCCACAAGAGACCCAGTACTTC; CDR3 protein: CASSSQGAPQETQYF
J gene: TRBJ1-2; D gene: TRBD1; V gene: TRBV5-1; clone size: -; CDR3 DNA: TGCGCCAGCGGGACAGTTACCAACTATGGCTACACCTTC; CDR3 protein: CASGTVTNYGYTF
J gene: TRBJ1-1; D gene: -; V gene: TRBV7-8; clone size: once; CDR3 DNA: TGTGCCAGCAGCCGGGATGTCAAAGGGGAAGCTTTCTTT; CDR3 protein: CASSRDVKGEAFF
J gene: TRBJ2-7; D gene: TRBD1; V gene: TRBV5-6; clone size: -; CDR3 DNA: TGTGCCAGCAGCTTCACAGGGGTGGGGCCCTACGAGCAGTACTTC; CDR3 protein: CASSFTGVGPYEQYF
J gene: TRBJ2-2; D gene: -; V gene: TRBV29-1; clone size: -; CDR3 DNA: TGCAGCGTCCTAACAGGGTCAGCCCCTCAGACCGGGGAGCTGTTTTTT; CDR3 protein: CSVLTGSAPQTGELFF
J gene: TRBJ1-2; D gene: TRBD1; V gene: TRBV27; clone size: -; CDR3 DNA: TGTGCCAGCAGTTTTTCCTGGACAGGGGGCTCTAATGGCTACACCTTC; CDR3 protein: CASSFSWTGGSNGYTF
J gene: TRBJ2-5; D gene: TRBD2; V gene: TRBV5-1; clone size: once; CDR3 DNA: TGCGCCAGCAGCTTGGGGAAACGGGCTAGCGGCCACCAAGAGACCCAGTACTTC; CDR3 protein: CASSLGKRASGHQETQYF
J gene: TRBJ1-1; D gene: -; V gene: TRBV27; clone size: -; CDR3 DNA: TGTGCCAGCAGGACCCCAGGGAATCCTAACACTGAAGCTTTCTTT; CDR3 protein: CASRTPGNPNTEAFF
J gene: TRBJ2-2; D gene: TRBD1; V gene: TRBV6-5; clone size: -; CDR3 DNA: TGTGCCAGCAGTTACAACAGGGGGCGCACCGGGGAGCTGTTTTTT; CDR3 protein: CASSYNRGRTGELFF
J gene: TRBJ2-3; D gene: -; V gene: TRBV19; clone size: -; CDR3 DNA: TGTGCCAGTAGAGGGGCCGGGGATACGCAGTATTTT; CDR3 protein: CASRGAGDTQYF